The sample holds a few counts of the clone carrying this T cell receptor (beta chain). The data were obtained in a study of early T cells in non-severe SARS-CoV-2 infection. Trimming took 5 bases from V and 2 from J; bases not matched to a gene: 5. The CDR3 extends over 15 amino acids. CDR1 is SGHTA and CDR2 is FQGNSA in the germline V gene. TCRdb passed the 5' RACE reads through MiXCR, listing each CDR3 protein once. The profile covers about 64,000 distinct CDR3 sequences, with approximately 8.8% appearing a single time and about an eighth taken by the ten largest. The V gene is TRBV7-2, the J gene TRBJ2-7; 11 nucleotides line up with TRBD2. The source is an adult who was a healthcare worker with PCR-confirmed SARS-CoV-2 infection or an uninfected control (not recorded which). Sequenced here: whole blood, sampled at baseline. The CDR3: CASSLTSGSTYEQYF. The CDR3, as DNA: TGTGCCAGCAGCCTTACTAGCGGGAGTACCTACGAGCAGTACTTC.